This T cell receptor (beta chain) was profiled in a study of T-cell memory formation after mild COVID-19. With constant-segment primers, 5'RACE yielded cDNA libraries of TCR alpha and TCR beta that carried sample barcodes and UMIs. One entry per CDR3 protein, called by TCRdb with MiXCR from the 5' RACE reads. The sample consists of tens of thousands of distinct CDR3 sequences, about 30% of them appearing once. General study results and limits: There was no confirmation that second-wave clones peaking on day 37 were SARS-CoV-2 specific. Later expanders leaned CD4+, whereas clones that contracted between day 15 and 85 were balanced CD4/CD8.

Note on this clonotype: What it recognizes is unknown.

Germline-derived CDR1 and CDR2 are MNHEY and SVGAGI. Losses at the gene ends were 4 bases for V and 8 bases for J; bases not matched to a gene: 13. The CDR3 contains 16 residues. The chain recombines TRBV6-5 with TRBJ2-1; 8 nucleotides align to TRBD2. This sequence was found in a man between 18 and 35 years old who had mild COVID-19 (a few samples of this study predate the infection). Cell type and time point are not known. Material for sequencing was PBMCs or a T cell subset sorted from them (not recorded which). The CDR3 reads CASSSGKGTRGYEQFF. In nucleotides, the CDR3 is TGTGCCAGCAGTTCTGGGAAGGGGACTAGGGGCTATGAGCAGTTCTTC.